The clone carrying this TCR beta chain appeared once. Its antigen remains unidentified. The data belong to a study of shared clonotypes between healthy human individuals. General study points: Generally, estimated richness proved larger in naive subsets than it did in memory subsets. It was expected that sequencing depth would affect clonotype sharing among donors. What rarefaction showed was incomplete sorted-subset sequencing despite large depth.

Naive CD8 cells lacked CD45RO and underwent positive selection for CCR7, leaving out terminally differentiated effector memory CD45RA+ cells. Replicate PCRs from sorted subsets contained approximately 190 ng DNA, which is around 30,000 T cell genomes. Only in-frame clones appear in the TCRdb table, and some are missing; sequencing was by immunoSEQ multiplex PCR. The table has roughly 2,000,000 clones, just under 95% seen once. The sequence came from a man aged 18 to 30 in good health. The specimen was naive CD8+ T cells sorted from blood.

The CDR3 DNA sequence: TGTGCCAGCAGTACAGGGGGTCCCTATGGCTACACCTTC. Translating it yields CASSTGGPYGYTF. This chain connects TRBV11-1 to TRBJ1-2; 8 nucleotides agree with TRBD1. The junction had 4 bases not matched to a gene; V was cut back by 6 bases and J by 4 bases. The CDR3 is 13 residues long. Per the germline V gene, CDR1 is SGHAT and CDR2 is FQDESV (reference sequence).